Following are 7 T cell receptor beta chains from one sample sequenced in a study of technical replicates of blood from several donors. The repertoire was sequenced with immunoSEQ multiplex PCR; TCRdb's copy has only in-frame clones and lacks some. This sample carries roughly 79,000 clones, approximately 93% of them seen once, and the ten largest clones take 0.41%. The specimen sequenced was T cells isolated from PBMCs. These receptors were taken from a human donor in good health.

V and J are TRBV2 and TRBJ2-4; 7 bases line up with TRBD1. The length of the CDR3 is 15 residues. The germline V gene has CDR1 SNHLY and CDR2 FYNNEI. Unmatched junction bases numbered 5, after V lost 4 bases and J lost 2 bases. The DNA for the CDR3 is TGTGCCAGCAGTGGCAGGGGGATATCCAAAAACATTCAGTACTTC. Protein product: CASSGRGISKNIQYF.

The rearrangement links TRBV14 to TRBJ2-7; TRBD2 is a possible D gene (6 bases). This CDR3 has 14 amino acids. With 4 bases removed from V and 6 bases from J, the gap between germline ends came to 16 bases. In germline, CDR1 is SGHDN, CDR2 FVKESK. The CDR3 bases are TGTGCCAGCAGCCCGTACGGGTGGGGGGTCGAGCAGTACTTC. Translated, it gives CASSPYGWGVEQYF.

The chain joins TRBV7-2 to TRBJ2-2, with 9 bases identical to TRBD1. The CDR3 length is 15 residues. V lost 1 base, J lost 4 bases, and 1 base stayed unmatched. CDR1 SGHTA and CDR2 FQGNSA come from the germline V gene. DNA of the CDR3: TGTGCCAGCAGCTTAGACAGGGGGCCCACCGGGGAGCTGTTTTTT. Residues: CASSLDRGPTGELFF.

The chain uses TRBV7-8 and TRBJ2-7, with 7 bases matching TRBD1. The CDR3 sequence is 15 residues long. Germline-derived CDR1 and CDR2 are SGHVS and FQNEAQ. V shed 1 base, J shed 4 bases, and the junction held 7 bases outside the gene matches. CDR3 region: CASSLGWDSFYEQYF. The DNA of the CDR3 is TGTGCCAGCAGCTTAGGTTGGGACAGCTTTTACGAGCAGTACTTC.

The CDR3 loop reads CAISGQGSFGGYTF. The CDR3 coding sequence is TGTGCCATCAGTGGACAGGGAAGTTTTGGTGGCTACACCTTC. This chain joins TRBV10-3 and TRBJ1-2, with 7 bases identical to TRBD1. With 4 bases clipped from V and 7 bases from J, the junction kept 9 bases outside the gene matches. Germline-derived CDR1 and CDR2 are ENHRY and SYGVKD. There are 14 residues in the CDR3.

This clone showed up just once. The chain is built from TRBV19 and TRBJ2-7, with 10 nucleotides matching TRBD1. V lost 10 bases, J lost 7 bases, and 7 bases stayed unmatched. Germline V CDR1 and CDR2: LNHDA, SQIVND (reference sequence). The CDR3 spans 12 residues. The CDR3 loop reads CATRQGAEEQYF. In nucleotides, the CDR3 is TGTGCCACAAGACAGGGGGCGGAAGAGCAGTACTTC.

The genes are TRBV7-9 and TRBJ2-5; D is perhaps TRBD2 (6 bases). CDR3 length: 14 residues. CDR1 is SEHNR and CDR2 is FQNEAQ in the germline V gene (reference sequence). V gave up 3 bases and J gave up 9 bases, with 17 bases separating them. CDR3 in DNA: TGTGCCAGCAGCTTGGGCCAGGGAGGTCGGGCCCAGTACTTC. This codes for CASSLGQGGRAQYF.